These 7 T cell receptor beta chains were sequenced from one sample in a study of identical twins. MiXCR, applied by TCRdb to the 5' RACE reads, yields one record per CDR3 protein. The profile shows hundreds of thousands of distinct CDR3 sequences, around 6.1% of them singletons. What was sequenced was naive T cells sorted from blood. The receptors derive from a man aged 18 to 29 in good health.

In this sample, this clonotype turned up many times. V and J are TRBV4-1 and TRBJ2-2; no definite D call. The germline V gene encodes CDR1 MGHRA and CDR2 YSYEKL. CDR3 length equals 13 residues. Deletions cut 6 bases from V and 2 bases from J, with 7 bases between. CDR3 bases: TGCGCCAGCAGAAACATCAACACCGGGGAGCTGTTTTTT. Encoded protein: CASRNINTGELFF.

This clonotype turned up a few times. The rearrangement joins TRBV6-1 to TRBJ2-2, with 8 bases matching TRBD2. Germline V gene data show CDR1 as MNHNS and CDR2 as SASEGT. The trim removed 4 bases at V and 2 bases at J, leaving 3 bases unmatched. The CDR3 covers 15 residues. The CDR3 loop is CASSATSANTGELFF. CDR3 nucleotides: TGTGCCAGCAGTGCGACTAGCGCCAACACCGGGGAGCTGTTTTTT.

This clonotype has at least ten counts. The chain links TRBV6-1 to TRBJ2-2, with 7 bases fitting TRBD2. The CDR3 is 16 amino acids. Per germline, CDR1 MNHNS and CDR2 SASEGT. J lost 6 bases, V lost 0 bases, and 7 bases had no gene match. The CDR3, as DNA: TGTGCCAGCAGTGAAGCGGGGGGGATTAAGGCCGGGGAGCTGTTTTTT. Its translation is CASSEAGGIKAGELFF.

This clonotype was seen at least ten times. The V call is TRBV9, the J call TRBJ2-1; D gene uncertain. CDR1 SGDLS and CDR2 YYNGEE come from the germline V gene. Trimming stripped 3 bases from V and 0 bases from J, with 10 bases between. CDR3 length equals 15 residues. This CDR3 is CASSAEGSSYNEQFF. The CDR3 coding sequence is TGTGCCAGCAGCGCCGAAGGCTCCTCCTACAATGAGCAGTTCTTC.

In its sample, this clonotype was seen a few times. In DNA, the CDR3 is TGTGCCACCAGCAATGACAGGGCGAATCAGCCCCAGCATTTT. Its protein product is CATSNDRANQPQHF. The rearrangement links TRBV15 to TRBJ1-5; 7 nucleotides match TRBD1. CDR3 length: 14 amino acids. The ends lost 4 bases at V and 4 bases at J; junction bases unmatched: 4. Germline V gene data show CDR1 as LNHNV and CDR2 as YYDKDF (reference sequence).

Many counts were recorded for this clonotype. The V gene is TRBV20-1, the J gene TRBJ1-6; TRBD1 matches 8 bases. The CDR3 extends over 15 amino acids. V was pared by 3 bases and J by 3 bases, with 4 bases of the junction left unmatched. CDR1 and CDR2 (germline): DFQATT, SNEGSKA (reference sequence). The CDR3, as DNA: TGCAGTGCTAGGGAACAGGGGGACTATAATTCACCCCTCCACTTT. As protein: CSAREQGDYNSPLHF.

This clonotype was recorded at least ten times. This sequence joins TRBV10-3 and TRBJ2-2; the match to TRBD2 covers 13 bases. The CDR3 is 16 amino acids. In germline, CDR1 is ENHRY, CDR2 SYGVKD. Unmatched junction bases numbered 3, after V lost 2 bases and J lost 6 bases. CDR3 nucleotides: TGTGCCATCAGTGAGCGGACTAGCGGGAGATCCGGGGAGCTGTTTTTT. This sequence encodes CAISERTSGRSGELFF.